This entry lists 28 T cell receptor beta chains sequenced from one sample in a study of blood T cell repertoires in COVID-19. Generated by immunoSEQ multiplex PCR, the TCRdb table keeps only in-frame clones and is missing some. The sample gives a few hundred thousand clones, around 81% of which show up once; roughly 2.4% is in the top ten. Sequenced material: peripheral blood. The receptors were sampled from an older woman with acute or convalescent COVID-19.

The chain uses TRBV29-1 and TRBJ2-7; TRBD1 is a possible D gene (5 bases). CDR1 SQVTM and CDR2 ANQGSEA come from the germline V gene. Trimming removed 6 bases from V and 6 bases from J, with 15 bases in between. This CDR3 contains 12 residues. CDR3 loop: CSVRSDRGEQYF. The CDR3 bases are TGCAGCGTCAGATCAGACAGAGGCGAGCAGTACTTC.

The chain combines TRBV18 with TRBJ1-1; D is unresolved. CDR3 size: 15 residues. Germline V lookup: CDR1 KGHSH, CDR2 LQKENI. Trimming removed 6 bases at V and 0 bases at J, with 14 bases between. The CDR3 DNA reads TGTGCCAGCTCGCAAAGCGGGAGTTTGAACACTGAAGCTTTCTTT. This sequence encodes CASSQSGSLNTEAFF.

The chain couples TRBV7-2 to TRBJ1-5; D gene unclear. From germline, CDR1 is SGHTA and CDR2 FQGNSA. This CDR3 is built from 17 residues. Trimming removed 1 base from V and 0 bases from J, with 13 bases in between. This CDR3 reads CASSLGERRVSNQPQHF. In DNA, the CDR3 is TGTGCCAGCAGCTTAGGGGAGCGTCGAGTTAGCAATCAGCCCCAGCATTTT. Using reference TRBV7-2 and TRBJ1-5 for the parts outside the CDR3, the full variable domain is GAGVSQSPSNKVTEKGKDVELRCDPISGHTALYWYRQSLGQGLEFLIYFQGNSAPDKSGLPSDRFSAERTGGSVSTLTIQRTQQEDSAVYLCASSLGERRVSNQPQHFGDGTRLSIL.

This rearrangement joins TRBV6-5 to TRBJ2-3, with 11 bases fitting TRBD2. The CDR3 runs to 14 residues. From germline, CDR1 is MNHEY and CDR2 SVGAGI. V trimming: 6 bases; J trimming: 4 bases; junction bases outside the gene matches: 3. The CDR3 loop reads CASRPGLAADTQYF. CDR3 bases: TGTGCCAGCAGGCCGGGACTAGCGGCAGATACGCAGTATTTT.

The chain combines TRBV11-2 with TRBJ2-3, with 13 positions matching TRBD2. The CDR3 extends over 17 amino acids. With V trimmed by 5 bases and J by 1 base, 6 bases remained unmatched. Germline V lookup: CDR1 SGHAT, CDR2 FQNNGV. The CDR3 DNA is TGTGCCAGCAGCACCGGGACTAGCGGGGCCGGCACAGATACGCAGTATTTT. It yields the protein CASSTGTSGAGTDTQYF.

The chain employs TRBV7-2 and TRBJ1-6; D uncertain. V dropped 1 base and J dropped 9 bases, with 16 bases sitting between them. The CDR3 has 16 amino acids. Germline values: CDR1 SGHTA, CDR2 FQGNSA. CDR3 nucleotides: TGTGCCAGCAGCTTAGGGGTAGGCTCGGAGGGTTCACCCCTCCACTTT. Translation gives CASSLGVGSEGSPLHF.

This clone was recorded a few times. The chain joins TRBV18 to TRBJ1-2, with 8 positions matching TRBD1. This CDR3 spans 14 amino acids. The germline gives CDR1 KGHSH, CDR2 LQKENI. V trimming: 3 bases; J trimming: 0 bases; junction bases outside the gene matches: 0. The CDR3: CASSPGQANYGYTF. The CDR3 coding sequence is TGTGCCAGCTCACCGGGACAGGCTAACTATGGCTACACCTTC.

This chain links TRBV7-6 with TRBJ2-1, with TRBD2 as a possible D gene (6 bases). Germline loops: CDR1 SGHVS, CDR2 FNYEAQ. The CDR3 has 15 amino acids. V was shortened by 6 bases and J by 4 bases, with 16 bases between the two germline ends. The CDR3 loop is CASSPGRGKYNEQFF. The CDR3 DNA reads TGTGCCAGCAGTCCAGGGCGGGGCAAATACAATGAGCAGTTCTTC.

This clone was picked up a small number of times. This chain links TRBV7-9 with TRBJ1-5; D is ambiguous. V lost 1 base to trimming and J lost 9 bases, with 7 bases between them. This CDR3 is 12 amino acids long. From germline, CDR1 is SEHNR and CDR2 FQNEAQ (reference sequence). The CDR3 loop is CASSLEGGPQHF. For the CDR3, the DNA is TGTGCCAGCAGCTTAGAGGGAGGGCCCCAGCATTTT.

The chain combines TRBV4-1 with TRBJ1-2, with 7 positions matching TRBD1. CDR3 length: 14 amino acids. The germline V gene encodes CDR1 MGHRA and CDR2 YSYEKL. V shed 0 bases, J shed 8 bases, and the junction held 6 bases outside the gene matches. The CDR3 DNA reads as TGCGCCAGCAGCCAAGATACAGGGGAGGACGGCTACACCTTC. It translates to CASSQDTGEDGYTF.

The V call is TRBV28, the J call TRBJ2-1, with 10 nucleotides matching TRBD1. The length of the CDR3 is 15 residues. The V segment lost 6 bases and the J segment 5 bases; nucleotides outside the gene matches: 7. Germline values: CDR1 MDHEN, CDR2 SYDVKM. CDR3 protein: CASSQGQGNDNEQFF. The CDR3 nucleotides are TGTGCCAGCAGCCAGGGACAGGGGAATGACAATGAGCAGTTCTTC. The complete variable domain, with remaining parts taken from reference TRBV28 and TRBJ2-1, reads DVKVTQSSRYLVKRTGEKVFLECVQDMDHENMFWYRQDPGLGLRLIYFSYDVKMKEKGDIPEGYSVSREKKERFSLILESASTNQTSMYLCASSQGQGNDNEQFFGPGTRLTVL.

This clone was counted only a few times. The rearrangement uses TRBV19 and TRBJ1-1; the match to TRBD1 covers 7 bases. The V gene's germline CDR1 is LNHDA and CDR2 SQIVND (reference sequence). The CDR3 is 17 residues long. V shed 7 bases, J shed 4 bases, and the junction held 18 bases outside the gene matches. The CDR3 nucleotides are TGTGCCAGTACGGTCTTTGGGGGTGGTGACAGGGCCACTGAAGCTTTCTTT. Amino acids: CASTVFGGGDRATEAFF.

The chain has TRBV2 and TRBJ2-2, with a weak D call TRBD2 (5 bases). Germline lookup yields CDR1 SNHLY and CDR2 FYNNEI. Trimming shortened V by 8 bases and J by 3 bases, and 10 bases separated the two germline ends. This CDR3 has 13 amino acids. The CDR3 nucleotides are TGTGCCAGCGGAGGTGGGGACACCGGGGAGCTGTTTTTT. This codes for CASGGGDTGELFF.

J is TRBJ1-1 and V is TRBV5-8; TRBD1 is a possible D gene (6 bases). The CDR3 runs to 15 residues. Germline CDR1 and CDR2: SGHTS and YDEGEE. Trimming removed 2 bases at V and 5 bases at J, with 16 bases between. Here the CDR3 DNA reads TGTGCCAGCAGCTTTTCTCGGGGGGCAGGGACTGAAGCTTTCTTT. It specifies CASSFSRGAGTEAFF.

The gene calls are TRBV5-1 and TRBJ1-6, with 7 nucleotides matching TRBD1. The CDR3 is 17 amino acids. Trimming at V came to 1 base and at J to 5 bases, leaving 9 bases not matched to a gene. CDR1 is SGHRS, CDR2 YFSETQ, per germline. The CDR3 DNA follows: TGCGCCAGCAGCTTGAGGCTAGGACAGGCGGATAATTCACCCCTCCACTTT. Translation: CASSLRLGQADNSPLHF.

The chain employs TRBV19 and TRBJ1-1; D gene uncertain. CDR3 length equals 14 residues. CDR1 and CDR2 from the germline V gene are LNHDA and SQIVND (reference sequence). V was clipped by 6 bases and J by 4 bases, with 15 bases between them. The CDR3 spells CASRGPGGFTEAFF. CDR3 sequence (DNA): TGTGCCAGTAGGGGCCCCGGTGGCTTCACTGAAGCTTTCTTT.

The chain is built from TRBV5-1 and TRBJ2-1; D is unclear. V lost 0 bases, J lost 6 bases, and 10 bases lay in between. Germline V gene lookup returns CDR1 SGHRS and CDR2 YFSETQ. The CDR3 loop spans 14 amino acids. The CDR3 nucleotides read TGCGCCAGCAGCTTGGAAGTCTTCGGCAATGAGCAGTTCTTC. This translates into CASSLEVFGNEQFF.

This sequence joins TRBV4-1 and TRBJ2-7; 8 nucleotides agree with TRBD1. V shed 3 bases and J 4 bases; nucleotides not matched to a gene: 2. Germline V gene lookup returns CDR1 MGHRA and CDR2 YSYEKL. The length of the CDR3 is 13 residues. The CDR3 DNA sequence: TGCGCCAGCAGCCACGGACAGGGTTACGAGCAGTACTTC. It is translated as CASSHGQGYEQYF.

The rearrangement joins TRBV5-5 to TRBJ2-3; 7 positions agree with TRBD1. The V segment lost 4 bases and the J segment 5 bases; nucleotides outside the gene matches: 4. Germline values: CDR1 SGHKS, CDR2 YYEKEE (reference sequence). The CDR3 length is 13 residues. CDR3 bases: TGTGCCAGCAGCCCGGGGACAGAAGATACGCAGTATTTT. Residues: CASSPGTEDTQYF.

The chain links TRBV6-6 to TRBJ2-3, with TRBD2 matching over 8 bases. The CDR3 is 15 residues long. The V and J ends lost 7 bases and 1 base, in that order; junction bases with no gene match: 7. Germline CDR1 MNHNY, CDR2 SVGAGI (reference sequence). CDR3 DNA sequence: TGTGCCAGCACCCCGGGGGGGCTAGGCACAGATACGCAGTATTTT. It specifies CASTPGGLGTDTQYF.

This clone was seen once. The chain recombines TRBV10-3 with TRBJ2-5; D is possibly TRBD2 (6 bases). CDR1 and CDR2 from the germline V gene are ENHRY and SYGVKD. The CDR3 spans 14 residues. V shed 6 bases and J shed 5 bases, with 16 bases lying between them. The CDR3 reads CAISQLAPGETQYF. The DNA for the CDR3 is TGTGCCATCAGCCAACTAGCCCCAGGGGAGACCCAGTACTTC.

The rearrangement joins TRBV9 to TRBJ1-4, with a tentative D call TRBD1 (5 bases). The CDR3 length is 17 residues. V was cut by 0 bases and J by 8 bases, with 20 bases left in between. CDR1 SGDLS and CDR2 YYNGEE come from the germline V gene. The CDR3 nucleotides read TGTGCCAGCAGCGTAGGCAGAGTTGCAGGGCCGAACGAAAAACTGTTTTTT. Amino acid sequence: CASSVGRVAGPNEKLFF. Complete variable domain (other parts from reference TRBV9 and TRBJ1-4): DSGVTQTPKHLITATGQRVTLRCSPRSGDLSVYWYQQSLDQGLQFLIQYYNGEERAKGNILERFSAQQFPDLHSELNLSSLELGDSALYFCASSVGRVAGPNEKLFFGSGTQLSVL.

This chain connects TRBV4-1 to TRBJ2-7; D might be TRBD2 (5 bases). V lost 5 bases and J 0 bases, leaving 23 bases between the germline ends. Germline lookup yields CDR1 MGHRA and CDR2 YSYEKL. This CDR3 is built from 18 residues. CDR3 in DNA: TGCGCCAGCAGCGAGAGGGTTCTTCCGGACCCTAGCTCCTACGAGCAGTACTTC. It specifies CASSERVLPDPSSYEQYF.

This clone was recorded once. This chain links TRBV6-6 with TRBJ1-5, with no clear D. V was pared by 2 bases and J by 1 base, with 6 bases between. Germline-derived CDR1 and CDR2 are MNHNY and SVGAGI (reference sequence). CDR3 size: 14 residues. Here the CDR3 reads CASSYPESNQPQHF. CDR3 sequence (DNA): TGTGCCAGCAGTTACCCGGAGAGCAATCAGCCCCAGCATTTT.

The chain uses TRBV30 and TRBJ2-3, with 9 bases matching TRBD1. CDR1 GTSNPN and CDR2 SVGIG come from the germline V gene (reference sequence). V shed 8 bases and J 3 bases; nucleotides not matched to a gene: 6. This CDR3 is 13 amino acids long. DNA of the CDR3: TGTGCCGGTACAGGGGGCCGGACAGATACGCAGTATTTT. Encoded protein: CAGTGGRTDTQYF. The complete variable domain, with remaining parts taken from reference TRBV30 and TRBJ2-3, reads SQTIHQWPATLVQPVGSPLSLECTVEGTSNPNLYWYRQAAGRGLQLLFYSVGIGQISSEVPQNLSASRPQDRQFILSSKKLLLSDSGFYLCAGTGGRTDTQYFGPGTRLTVL.

CDR3 nucleotides: TGCGCCAGCAGCCAAGATCGGTCGACCGGGGAGCTGTTTTTT. This translates into CASSQDRSTGELFF. The gene calls are TRBV4-1 and TRBJ2-2; D call uncertain. Deletions cut 0 bases from V and 5 bases from J, with 7 bases between. In germline, CDR1 is MGHRA, CDR2 YSYEKL. The CDR3 consists of 14 residues.

In this sample, this clone turned up a few times. The chain has TRBV5-6 and TRBJ1-5, with 11 bases lining up with TRBD1. V trimming: 2 bases; J trimming: 4 bases; junction bases outside the gene matches: 2. Germline V gives CDR1 SGHDT, CDR2 YYEEEE. CDR3 length: 15 residues. The CDR3 protein is CASSFGTGGNQPQHF. The CDR3 DNA reads as TGTGCCAGCAGCTTCGGGACAGGGGGAAATCAGCCCCAGCATTTT.

In this sample, this clone turned up once. The gene calls are TRBV5-6 and TRBJ2-7; TRBD1 agrees at 10 bases. V dropped 5 bases and J dropped 6; count of bases not matched to a gene: 5. From germline, CDR1 is SGHDT and CDR2 YYEEEE. This CDR3 has 13 residues. The CDR3 nucleotides are TGTGCCAGCAGTCCCGGGACAGGGGCCGAGCAGTACTTC. Translating gives CASSPGTGAEQYF. The full variable domain, rest sourced from reference TRBV5-6 and TRBJ2-7, is DAGVTQSPTHLIKTRGQQVTLRCSPKSGHDTVSWYQQALGQGPQFIFQYYEEEERQRGNFPDRFSGHQFPNYSSELNVNALLLGDSALYLCASSPGTGAEQYFGPGTRLTVT.